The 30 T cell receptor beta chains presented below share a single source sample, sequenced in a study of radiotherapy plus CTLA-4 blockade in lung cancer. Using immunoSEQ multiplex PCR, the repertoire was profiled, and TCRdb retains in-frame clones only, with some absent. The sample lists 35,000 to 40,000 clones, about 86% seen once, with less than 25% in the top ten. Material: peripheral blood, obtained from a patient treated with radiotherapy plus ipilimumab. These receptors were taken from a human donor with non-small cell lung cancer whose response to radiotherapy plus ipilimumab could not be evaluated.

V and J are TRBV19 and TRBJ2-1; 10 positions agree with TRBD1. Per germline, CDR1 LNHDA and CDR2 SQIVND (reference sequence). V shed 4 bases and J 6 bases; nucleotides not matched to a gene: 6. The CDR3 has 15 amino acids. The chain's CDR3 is CASSTDRGPGNEQFF. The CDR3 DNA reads TGTGCCAGTAGTACCGACAGGGGGCCTGGCAATGAGCAGTTCTTC.

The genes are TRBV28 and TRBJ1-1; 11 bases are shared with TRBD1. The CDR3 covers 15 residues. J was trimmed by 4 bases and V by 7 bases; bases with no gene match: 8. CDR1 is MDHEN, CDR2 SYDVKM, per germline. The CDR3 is CASTRTGGGRTEAFF. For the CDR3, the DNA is TGTGCCAGCACCCGGACAGGGGGCGGTCGCACTGAAGCTTTCTTT. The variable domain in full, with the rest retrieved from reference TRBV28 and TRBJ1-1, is DVKVTQSSRYLVKRTGEKVFLECVQDMDHENMFWYRQDPGLGLRLIYFSYDVKMKEKGDIPEGYSVSREKKERFSLILESASTNQTSMYLCASTRTGGGRTEAFFGQGTRLTVV.

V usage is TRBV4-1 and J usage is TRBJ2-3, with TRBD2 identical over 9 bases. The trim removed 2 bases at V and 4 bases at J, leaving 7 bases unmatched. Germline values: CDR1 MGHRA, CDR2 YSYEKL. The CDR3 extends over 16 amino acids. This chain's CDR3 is CASSQYSGSSSDTQYF. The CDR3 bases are TGCGCCAGCAGCCAATATAGCGGGAGTTCCTCAGATACGCAGTATTTT.

This CDR3 reads CASSGGGLASTDTQYF. The CDR3 nucleotides are TGTGCCAGCAGCGGAGGGGGACTAGCCTCCACAGATACGCAGTATTTT. This chain connects TRBV7-9 to TRBJ2-3; 9 bases are shared with TRBD2. This CDR3 has 16 residues. With 5 bases clipped from V and 2 bases from J, the junction kept 8 bases outside the gene matches. The germline CDR1 and CDR2 sequences are SEHNR and FQNEAQ (reference sequence).

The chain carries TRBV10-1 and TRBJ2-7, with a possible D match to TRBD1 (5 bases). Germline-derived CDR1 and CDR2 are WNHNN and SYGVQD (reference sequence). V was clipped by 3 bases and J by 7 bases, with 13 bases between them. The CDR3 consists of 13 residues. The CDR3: CASSDQTPGEQYF. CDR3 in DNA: TGCGCCAGCAGTGACCAGACCCCAGGGGAGCAGTACTTC.

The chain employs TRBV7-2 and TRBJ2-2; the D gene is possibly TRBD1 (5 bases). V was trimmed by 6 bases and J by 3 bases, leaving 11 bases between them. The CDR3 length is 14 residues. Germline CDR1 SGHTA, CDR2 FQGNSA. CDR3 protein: CASRVGPDTGELFF. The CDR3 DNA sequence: TGTGCCAGCAGGGTGGGGCCCGACACCGGGGAGCTGTTTTTT.

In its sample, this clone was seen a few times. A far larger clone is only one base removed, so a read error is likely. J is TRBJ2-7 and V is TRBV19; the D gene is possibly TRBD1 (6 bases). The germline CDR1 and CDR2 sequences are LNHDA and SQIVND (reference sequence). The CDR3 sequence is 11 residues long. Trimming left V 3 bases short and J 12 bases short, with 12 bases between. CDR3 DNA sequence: TGTGCCAGTAGTATGGGGACATTTTGGTACTTC. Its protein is CASSMGTFWYF.

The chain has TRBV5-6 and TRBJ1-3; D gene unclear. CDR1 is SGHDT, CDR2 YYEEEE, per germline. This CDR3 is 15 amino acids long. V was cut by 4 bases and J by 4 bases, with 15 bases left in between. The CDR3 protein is CASSPWRWVGNTIYF. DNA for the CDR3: TGTGCCAGCAGCCCATGGAGGTGGGTCGGAAACACCATATATTTT.

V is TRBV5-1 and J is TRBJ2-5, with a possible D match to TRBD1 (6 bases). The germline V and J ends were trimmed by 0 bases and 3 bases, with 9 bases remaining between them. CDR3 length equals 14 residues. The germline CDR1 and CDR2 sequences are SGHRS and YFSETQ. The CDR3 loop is CASSLEGVKETQYF. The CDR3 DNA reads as TGCGCCAGCAGCTTGGAGGGGGTCAAAGAGACCCAGTACTTC.

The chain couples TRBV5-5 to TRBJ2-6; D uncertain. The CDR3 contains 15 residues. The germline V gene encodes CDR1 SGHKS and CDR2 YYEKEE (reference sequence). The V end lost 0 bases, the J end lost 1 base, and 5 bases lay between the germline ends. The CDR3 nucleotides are TGTGCCAGCAGCTTGGTCTTGTCTGGGGCCAACGTCCTGACTTTC. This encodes CASSLVLSGANVLTF.

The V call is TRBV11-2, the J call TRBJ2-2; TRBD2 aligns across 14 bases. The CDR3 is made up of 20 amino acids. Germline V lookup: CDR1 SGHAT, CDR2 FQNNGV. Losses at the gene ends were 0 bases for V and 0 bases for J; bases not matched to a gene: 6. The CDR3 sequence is CASSLEDLGLAGANTGELFF. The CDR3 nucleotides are TGTGCCAGCAGCTTAGAGGATCTGGGACTAGCGGGAGCGAACACCGGGGAGCTGTTTTTT.

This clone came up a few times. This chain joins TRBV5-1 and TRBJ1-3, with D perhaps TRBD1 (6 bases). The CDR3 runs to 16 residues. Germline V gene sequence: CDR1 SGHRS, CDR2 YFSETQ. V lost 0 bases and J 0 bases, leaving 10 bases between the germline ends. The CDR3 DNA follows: TGCGCCAGCAGCTTGGGGGACAACAACTCTGGAAACACCATATATTTT. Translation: CASSLGDNNSGNTIYF.

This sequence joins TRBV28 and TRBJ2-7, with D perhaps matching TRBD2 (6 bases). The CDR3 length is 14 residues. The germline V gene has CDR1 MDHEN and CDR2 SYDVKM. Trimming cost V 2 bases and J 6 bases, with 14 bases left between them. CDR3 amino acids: CASSLGSHGGEQYF. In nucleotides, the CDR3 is TGTGCCAGCAGTTTAGGTAGTCACGGGGGCGAGCAGTACTTC.

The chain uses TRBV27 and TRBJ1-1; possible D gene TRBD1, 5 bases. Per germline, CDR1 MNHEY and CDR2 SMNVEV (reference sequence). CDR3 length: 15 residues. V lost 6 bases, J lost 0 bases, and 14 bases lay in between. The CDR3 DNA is TGTGCCAGCAGCCGGACATTGGGGATGAACACTGAAGCTTTCTTT. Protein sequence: CASSRTLGMNTEAFF.

Here the CDR3 reads CASSPDAVLTAYEQYF. In DNA, the CDR3 is TGCGCCAGCAGCCCAGACGCGGTTCTGACCGCCTACGAGCAGTACTTC. The chain uses TRBV4-1 and TRBJ2-7; D is ambiguous. The CDR3 contains 16 residues. V dropped 4 bases and J dropped 2 bases, with 18 bases sitting between them. Germline values: CDR1 MGHRA, CDR2 YSYEKL.

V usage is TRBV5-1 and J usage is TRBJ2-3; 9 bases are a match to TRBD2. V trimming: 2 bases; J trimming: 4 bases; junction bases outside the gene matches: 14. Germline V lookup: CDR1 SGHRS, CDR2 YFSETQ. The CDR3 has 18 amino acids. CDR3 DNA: TGCGCCAGCAGCTTCTTAGCGGGGGCTGGAGTTAGCGCAGATACGCAGTATTTT. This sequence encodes CASSFLAGAGVSADTQYF.

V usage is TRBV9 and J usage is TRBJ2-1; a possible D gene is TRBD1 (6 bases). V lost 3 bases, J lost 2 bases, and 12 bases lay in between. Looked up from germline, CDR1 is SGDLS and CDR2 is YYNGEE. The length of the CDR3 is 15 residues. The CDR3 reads CASSALGQTYNEQFF. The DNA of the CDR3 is TGTGCCAGCAGCGCCCTAGGACAGACCTACAATGAGCAGTTCTTC.

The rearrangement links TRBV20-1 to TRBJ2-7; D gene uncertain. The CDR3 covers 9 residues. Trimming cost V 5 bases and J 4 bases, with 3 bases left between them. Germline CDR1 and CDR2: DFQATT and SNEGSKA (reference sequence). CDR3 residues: CSASYEQYF. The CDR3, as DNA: TGCAGTGCTTCATACGAGCAGTACTTC.

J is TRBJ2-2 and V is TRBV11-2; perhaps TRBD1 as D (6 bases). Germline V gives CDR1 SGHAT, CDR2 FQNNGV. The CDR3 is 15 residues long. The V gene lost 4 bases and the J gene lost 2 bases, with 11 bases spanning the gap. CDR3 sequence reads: CASSSRGSNTGELFF. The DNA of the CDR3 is TGTGCCAGCAGCTCTAGGGGGAGTAACACCGGGGAGCTGTTTTTT.

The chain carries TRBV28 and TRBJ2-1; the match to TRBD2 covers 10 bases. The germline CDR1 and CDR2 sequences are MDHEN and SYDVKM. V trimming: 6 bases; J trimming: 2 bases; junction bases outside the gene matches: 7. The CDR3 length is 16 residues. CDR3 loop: CASSSFSGGAYNEQFF. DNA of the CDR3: TGTGCCAGCAGCTCTTTCAGCGGGGGGGCCTACAATGAGCAGTTCTTC.

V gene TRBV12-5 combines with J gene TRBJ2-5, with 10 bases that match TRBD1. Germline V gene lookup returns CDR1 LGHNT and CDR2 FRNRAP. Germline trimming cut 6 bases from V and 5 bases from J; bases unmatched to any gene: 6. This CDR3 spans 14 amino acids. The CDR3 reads CASGTGTGDETQYF. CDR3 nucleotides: TGTGCTAGTGGGACCGGGACAGGGGATGAGACCCAGTACTTC. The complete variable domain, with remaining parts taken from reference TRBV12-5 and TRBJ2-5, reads DARVTQTPRHKVTEMGQEVTMRCQPILGHNTVFWYRQTMMQGLELLAYFRNRAPLDDSGMPKDRFSAEMPDATLATLKIQPSEPRDSAVYFCASGTGTGDETQYFGPGTRLLVL.

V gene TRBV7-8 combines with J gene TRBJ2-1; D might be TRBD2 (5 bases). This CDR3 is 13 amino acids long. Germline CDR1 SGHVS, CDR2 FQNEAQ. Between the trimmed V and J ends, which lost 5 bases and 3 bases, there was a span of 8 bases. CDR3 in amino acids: CASSPAGYNEQFF. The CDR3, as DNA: TGTGCCAGCAGCCCGGCGGGCTACAATGAGCAGTTCTTC.

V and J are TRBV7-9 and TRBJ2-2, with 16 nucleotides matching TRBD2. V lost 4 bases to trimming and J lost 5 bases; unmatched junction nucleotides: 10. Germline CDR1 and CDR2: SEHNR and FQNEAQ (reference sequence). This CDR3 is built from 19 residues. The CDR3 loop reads CASSSNTGLAGGLTGELFF. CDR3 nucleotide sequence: TGTGCCAGCAGCTCCAACACGGGACTAGCGGGGGGGCTGACCGGGGAGCTGTTTTTT.

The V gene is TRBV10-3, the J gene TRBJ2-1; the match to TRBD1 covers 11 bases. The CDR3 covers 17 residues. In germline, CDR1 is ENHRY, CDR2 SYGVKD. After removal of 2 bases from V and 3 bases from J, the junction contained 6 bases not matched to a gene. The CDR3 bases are TGTGCCATCAGTGAGCCGAGGACAGGGGGCCTCTACAATGAGCAGTTCTTC. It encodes CAISEPRTGGLYNEQFF.

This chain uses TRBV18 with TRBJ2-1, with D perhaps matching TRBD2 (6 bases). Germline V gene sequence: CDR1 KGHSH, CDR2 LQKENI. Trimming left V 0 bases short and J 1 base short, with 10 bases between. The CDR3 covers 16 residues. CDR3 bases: TGTGCCAGCTCACCACCGGGACTTGGGTCCTACAATGAGCAGTTCTTC. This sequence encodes CASSPPGLGSYNEQFF.

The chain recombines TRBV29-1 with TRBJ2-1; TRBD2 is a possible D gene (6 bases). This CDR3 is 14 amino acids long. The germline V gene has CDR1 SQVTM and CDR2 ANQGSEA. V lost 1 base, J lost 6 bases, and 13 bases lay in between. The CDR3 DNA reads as TGCAGCGTTGAAGGCCGGCTAGCGTTCAATGAGCAGTTCTTC. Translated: CSVEGRLAFNEQFF.

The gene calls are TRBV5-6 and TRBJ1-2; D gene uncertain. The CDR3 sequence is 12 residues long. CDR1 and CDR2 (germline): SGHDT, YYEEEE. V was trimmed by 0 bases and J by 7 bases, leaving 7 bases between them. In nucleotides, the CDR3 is TGTGCCAGCAGCTTGGATAGGAGTGGCTACACCTTC. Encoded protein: CASSLDRSGYTF.

The CDR3 here is CASGVTGPADTQYF. The DNA for the CDR3 is TGTGCCAGCGGGGTGACAGGGCCCGCAGATACGCAGTATTTT. This chain uses TRBV28 with TRBJ2-3; 7 nucleotides match TRBD1. The CDR3 extends over 14 amino acids. V dropped 8 bases and J dropped 4; count of bases not matched to a gene: 9. Germline CDR1 reads MDHEN; CDR2 reads SYDVKM. Based on the CDR3 plus reference TRBV28 and TRBJ2-3, the full variable domain is DVKVTQSSRYLVKRTGEKVFLECVQDMDHENMFWYRQDPGLGLRLIYFSYDVKMKEKGDIPEGYSVSREKKERFSLILESASTNQTSMYLCASGVTGPADTQYFGPGTRLTVL.

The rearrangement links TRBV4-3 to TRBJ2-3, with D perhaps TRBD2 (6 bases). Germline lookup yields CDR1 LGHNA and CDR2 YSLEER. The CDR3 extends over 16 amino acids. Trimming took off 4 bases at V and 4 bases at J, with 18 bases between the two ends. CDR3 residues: CASSPGSGVMSDTQYF. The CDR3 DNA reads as TGCGCCAGCAGCCCTGGGTCGGGGGTGATGTCAGATACGCAGTATTTT.

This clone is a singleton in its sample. The CDR3, as DNA: TGCGCCAGCAGCCAAGAGTTCTCAGGTCGCAATCAGCCCCAGCATTTT. This sequence encodes CASSQEFSGRNQPQHF. The J gene is TRBJ1-5, the V gene TRBV4-1; D is unclear. This CDR3 spans 16 amino acids. Deletions cut 0 bases from V and 2 bases from J, with 11 bases between. Per germline, CDR1 MGHRA and CDR2 YSYEKL.